This T cell receptor beta chain was found in a study of identical twins. Whole-study results and caveats: Its conclusions, products of cross-sectional statistical analysis, did not come from following the same donors.

One entry per CDR3 protein results from TCRdb running MiXCR on the 5' RACE reads. The data hold roughly 200,000 distinct CDR3 sequences, with roughly 7.5% observed a single time. As to this clonotype: The antigen is not known.

The same sample was also used in a study of yellow fever vaccine responses in identical twins.

Sequencing was performed on memory (CD45RO+) T cells sorted from blood. The sequence was collected from a woman aged 18-29 years in good health.

DNA of the CDR3: TGTGCCAGCAGCTTTTTGACTAGCGGGAGGGCCGGGCAGTTCTTC. Translating it yields CASSFLTSGRAGQFF. The V gene is TRBV7-2, the J gene TRBJ2-1; 14 nucleotides align to TRBD2. This CDR3 has 15 amino acids. The V and J ends lost 3 bases and 12 bases, in that order; junction bases with no gene match: 7. Germline V gene data show CDR1 as SGHTA and CDR2 as FQGNSA.